The sequence of this T cell receptor beta chain was determined in a study of shared clonotypes between healthy human individuals. This CDR3 has 15 amino acids. Germline trimming cut 5 bases from V and 4 bases from J; bases unmatched to any gene: 4. Germline V CDR1 and CDR2: MGHDK, SYGVNS. CD45RO negativity and positive selection for CCR7 defined naive CD8 cells, a population that excluded terminally differentiated effector memory CD45RA+ cells. Assay: immunoSEQ multiplex PCR; the TCRdb copy retains only in-frame clones and omits some. The sample comprises roughly 890,000 clones, more than 85% of which are singletons, and under 30% rests with the top ten.

The source material was naive CD8+ T cells sorted from blood. The sequence derives from a man aged 25-40 years in good health. V usage is TRBV25-1 and J usage is TRBJ2-2, with TRBD1 identical over 10 bases. The CDR3 region is CASSNRTGGTGELFF. The CDR3 coding sequence is TGTGCCAGCAGTAACAGGACAGGGGGCACCGGGGAGCTGTTTTTT.